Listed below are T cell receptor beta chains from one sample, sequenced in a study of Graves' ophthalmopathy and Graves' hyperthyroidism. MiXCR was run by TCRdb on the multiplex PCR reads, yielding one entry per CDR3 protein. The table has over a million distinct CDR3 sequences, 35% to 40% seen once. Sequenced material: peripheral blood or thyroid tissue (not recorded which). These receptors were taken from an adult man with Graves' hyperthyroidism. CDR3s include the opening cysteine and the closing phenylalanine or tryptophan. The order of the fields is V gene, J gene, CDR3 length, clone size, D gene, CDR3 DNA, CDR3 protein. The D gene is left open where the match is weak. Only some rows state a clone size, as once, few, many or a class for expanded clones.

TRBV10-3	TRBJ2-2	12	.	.	TGTGCCATCAGTACCCCCGGCGGGGAGCTGTTTTTT	CAISTPGGELFF
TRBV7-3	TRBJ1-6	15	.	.	TGTGCCAGCAGCGAAGCGGGGGCAATGTATTCACCCCTCCACTTT	CASSEAGAMYSPLHF
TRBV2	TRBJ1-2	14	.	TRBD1	TGTGCCAGCAGTGAAGTCAGGGGGGCTAAGGGCTACACCTTC	CASSEVRGAKGYTF
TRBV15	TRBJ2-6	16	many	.	TGTGCCACCAGCAGAGATTTCGGGCTTGGGGCCAACGTCCTGACTTTC	CATSRDFGLGANVLTF
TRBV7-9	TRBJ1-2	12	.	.	TGTACCAGCAGCCCAAGGGGTTATGGCTACACCTTC	CTSSPRGYGYTF
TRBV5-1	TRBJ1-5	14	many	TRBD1	TGCGCCAGCAGCTTGACAGGGGGCACTCAGCCCCAGCATTTT	CASSLTGGTQPQHF
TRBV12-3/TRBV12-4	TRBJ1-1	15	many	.	TGTGCCAGCAGGAGCACAGGTGTCCCGAACACTGAAGCTTTCTTT	CASRSTGVPNTEAFF
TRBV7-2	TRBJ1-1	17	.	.	TGTGCCAGCAGCCTAAAGCCCGGGACAACCTTGAACACTGAAGCTTTCTTT	CASSLKPGTTLNTEAFF
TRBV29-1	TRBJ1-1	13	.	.	TGCAGCGTTGAAGGGGTAGGTAACACTGAAGCTTTCTTT	CSVEGVGNTEAFF
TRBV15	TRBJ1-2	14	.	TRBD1	TGTGCCACCAGCCTCCAGGGGGGTTCGAGGGGCTACACCTTC	CATSLQGGSRGYTF
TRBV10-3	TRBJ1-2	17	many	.	TGTGCCATCAGTGATGTGATGGGGATGGCGAAGACCTATGGCTACACCTTC	CAISDVMGMAKTYGYTF
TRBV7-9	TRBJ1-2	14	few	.	TGTGCCAGCAGCTTATCGGCCAGGGTCTATGGCTACACCTTC	CASSLSARVYGYTF
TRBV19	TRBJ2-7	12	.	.	TGTGCGGGGAGACAGAAGTCCTACGAGCAGTACTTC	CAGRQKSYEQYF
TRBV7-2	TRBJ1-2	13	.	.	TGTGCCAGCAGCTTAGGGACCCTCTATGGCTACACCTTC	CASSLGTLYGYTF
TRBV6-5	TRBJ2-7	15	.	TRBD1	TGTGCCAGCACCCTACGGGACAGGGGTTCCTACGAGCAGTACTTC	CASTLRDRGSYEQYF
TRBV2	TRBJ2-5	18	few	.	TGTGCCAGCAGTTTTCGGCCCGGGACCCGATACGGCTTGGAGACCCAGTACTTC	CASSFRPGTRYGLETQYF
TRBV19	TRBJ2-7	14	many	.	TGTGCCAGTAGTATCGCCGGGTCCTCCTACGAGCAGTACTTC	CASSIAGSSYEQYF
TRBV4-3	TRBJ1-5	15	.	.	TGCGCCAGCAGCAACGACAGATTTAGCAATCAGCCCCAGCATTTT	CASSNDRFSNQPQHF
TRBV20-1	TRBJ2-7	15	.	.	TGCAGTGCTAGAGACGGGCTTAGCCCAGCCTACGAGCAGTACTTC	CSARDGLSPAYEQYF
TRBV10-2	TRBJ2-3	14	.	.	TGCGCCAGTCGGGCGATGGGGCGTACAGATACGCAGTATTTT	CASRAMGRTDTQYF
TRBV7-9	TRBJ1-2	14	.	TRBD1	TGTGCCAGCAGCTCCGACAGGGGGAAGGGTGGCTACACCTTC	CASSSDRGKGGYTF
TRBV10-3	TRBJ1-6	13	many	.	TGTGCCATCAGGGACAAAATGAATTCACCCCTCCACTTT	CAIRDKMNSPLHF
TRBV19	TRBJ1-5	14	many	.	TGTGCCAGTAGTATTAAACAGGGTTGGCAGCCCCAGCATTTT	CASSIKQGWQPQHF
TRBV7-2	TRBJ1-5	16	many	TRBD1	TGTGCCAGCAGCTTGAGCAGGGGGTATGGAAATCAGCCCCAGCATTTT	CASSLSRGYGNQPQHF
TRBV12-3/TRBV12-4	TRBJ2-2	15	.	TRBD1	TGTGCCAGCAGGTCCGGGACAGAGCGTGCCGGGGAGCTGTTTTTT	CASRSGTERAGELFF
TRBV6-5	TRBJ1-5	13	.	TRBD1	TGTGCCAGCAGTCAAAGACAGGGCCAGCCCCAGCATTTT	CASSQRQGQPQHF
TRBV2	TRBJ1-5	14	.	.	.	CACSASISNQPQHF
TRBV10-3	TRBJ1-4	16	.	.	TGTGCCAGCACCCCGAAGGTTGTCGTGGATTATGAAAAACTGTTTTTT	CASTPKVVVDYEKLFF
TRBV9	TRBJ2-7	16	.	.	TGTGCCAGCAGCGTAGACGGTAGGGGGGCGGACTACGAGCAGTACTTC	CASSVDGRGADYEQYF
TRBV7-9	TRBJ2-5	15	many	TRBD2	TGTGCCAGCAGCTTGTACCTAGCGGGGCAAGAGACCCAGTACTTC	CASSLYLAGQETQYF
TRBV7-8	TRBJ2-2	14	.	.	TGTGCCAGCAGCGAGGGGGTTCTAGCCTACGAGCAGTTTTTT	CASSEGVLAYEQFF
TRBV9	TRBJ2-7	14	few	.	TGTGCCAGCAGCGTAGTTCGTGCTACGGACGAGCAGTACTTC	CASSVVRATDEQYF
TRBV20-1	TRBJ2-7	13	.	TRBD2	TGCAGTGCCGGACTAGCGGGAGGGCACGAGCAGTACTTC	CSAGLAGGHEQYF
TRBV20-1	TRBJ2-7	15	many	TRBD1	TGCAGTGGGGTTTCTTTGGGACAGGGGCCCTACGAGCAGTACTTC	CSGVSLGQGPYEQYF
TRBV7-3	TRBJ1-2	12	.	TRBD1	TGTGCCAGCGGGGACAGCTCCTATGGCTACACCTTC	CASGDSSYGYTF
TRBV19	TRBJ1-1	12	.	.	TGTGCCAGTAGTAGAAACCGGGTTGCAGCTTTCTTT	CASSRNRVAAFF
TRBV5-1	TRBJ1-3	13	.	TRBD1	TGCGCCAGCAGCCGGACAGGGGTAAACACCATATATTTT	CASSRTGVNTIYF
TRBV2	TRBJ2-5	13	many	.	TGTGCCAGCATGGCAGGGGACTTTGAGACCCAGTACTTC	CASMAGDFETQYF
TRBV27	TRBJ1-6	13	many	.	TGTGCCAGCAGTTTTACTAGTAATTCACCCCTCCACTTT	CASSFTSNSPLHF
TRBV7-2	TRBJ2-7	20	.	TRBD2	TGTGCCAGCAGCACATCTCTGGGGGTAGCGGGCAGCGAAGACCCCTACGAGCAGTACTTC	CASSTSLGVAGSEDPYEQYF
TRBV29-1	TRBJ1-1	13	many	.	TGCAGCGTTGCTGGGTCAGCTTACACTGAAGCTTTCTTT	CSVAGSAYTEAFF
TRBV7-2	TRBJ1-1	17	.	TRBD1	TGTGCCAGCAGAGGTTGGACAGGGGGACTAATGAACACTGAAGCTTTCTTT	CASRGWTGGLMNTEAFF
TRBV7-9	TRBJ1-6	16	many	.	TGTGCCACGTCCCTGGGAGCTCAGACAGCCACTAGGTCCCTCCACTTT	CATSLGAQTATRSLHF
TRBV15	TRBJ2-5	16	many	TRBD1	TGTGCCACCAGCAGACCAGGGACAGGGCAGGAGGAGACCCAGTACTTC	CATSRPGTGQEETQYF
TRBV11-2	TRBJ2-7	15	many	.	TGTGCCAGCAGCAGATACCGGGACCACTCCTACGAGCAGTACTTC	CASSRYRDHSYEQYF
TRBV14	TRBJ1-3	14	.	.	TGTGCCAGCAGCCAAGCTGGGGCCCCAAACACCATATATTTT	CASSQAGAPNTIYF
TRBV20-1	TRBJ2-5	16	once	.	TGCAGTGCTACCCGAGGGCCCGCGGGTTATATGGAGACCCAGTACTTC	CSATRGPAGYMETQYF
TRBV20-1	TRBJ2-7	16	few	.	TGCAGTGCTAGAGATCCCCGGGGGGCTAACGTCGGCGAGCAGTACTTC	CSARDPRGANVGEQYF